This TCR beta chain was retrieved from a study of radiotherapy plus CTLA-4 blockade in lung cancer. Concerning this clone itself: One end of the junction does not line up with germline, which may come from a read error.

Germline V gives CDR1 SSHAT, CDR2 FNYEAQ (reference sequence). The CDR3 has 14 residues. With ipilimumab providing CTLA-4 blockade, focal radiation was administered to patients who had chemo-refractory metastatic non-small-cell lung cancer. Sequencing used immunoSEQ multiplex PCR; TCRdb keeps in-frame clones, though not all of them. The sample lists around 72,000 clones; around 82% were seen once. Sequences were derived from peripheral blood, sampled from a patient treated with radiotherapy plus ipilimumab. J is TRBJ2-1 and V is TRBV7-7, with 7 bases lining up with TRBD2. The receptor's source is a human donor with non-small cell lung cancer who had a complete response to radiotherapy plus ipilimumab. CDR3 sequence: CASSLSGTNNEQFF. CDR3 in DNA: TGTGCTAGCAGCTTAAGCGGGACCAACAATGAGCAGTTCTTC.